This T cell receptor beta chain came from a study of blood T cell repertoires in COVID-19 (dated by TCRdb to about 2020). For the wider study: The collaborator samples originated in the United States, Italy and Spain and spanned the acute and convalescent phases of COVID-19. The samples were drawn from the first 160 participants of the ongoing ImmuneRACE study and from 1,200 or so subjects provided by 6 global collaborators. Where available, HLA class I and class II types were taken from metadata supplied by the sample provider and were not determined by assay-based typing. The sample metadata nearly always contained a de-identified subject ID, COVID-19 status, age in years and sex. The repertoires were made available in a free public database intended to serve as a resource for research on the immune response to SARS-CoV-2. Subjects who had been exposed to COVID-19, were actively infected with it, or had recovered from it provided the deeply sampled blood TCRbeta repertoires that made up the dataset. The prospective study material was composed of cDNA or gDNA derived from T cells, B-cell-depleted T cells, or PBMCs. Broad study findings and their caveats: The amount of clinical and demographic metadata varied by source and participant and was provided uncurated.

TCRbeta CDR3 regions were amplified from genomic DNA by means of the immunoSEQ Assay, a bias-controlled multiplex PCR. In the paper's pipeline: Nucleated cell counts per sample were estimated from amplification of reference gene primers within the assay. To quantify the absolute abundance of each unique TCRbeta CDR3 rearrangement, sequence reads were collapsed and filtered. For each sample, productive Simpson clonality was calculated as the square root of Simpson's diversity index over productive rearrangements. This immuneACCESS table, as held by TCRdb, lists in-frame sequences with V and J called but not all clones. Of the missing ones, under half trace to an unresolved V gene in checked studies; the others have no known cause. From that table come the V and J calls and clone size; the DNA was used to work out D and trimming. Recorded for this sample are nearly 250,000 clones; approximately 86% of them occurred a single time. The top ten constitute about 1.6% of the sample.

V loses 6 bases, J loses 4 bases, and the germline ends lie 7 bases apart. The CDR3 runs 13 amino acids, cysteine and phenylalanine included. Only CDR3 DNA is held: 39 bases, read in frame from base 1. CDR1 and CDR2 were assigned from the germline V gene as SNHLY and FYNNEI. Details on this clone: Its antigen is currently not known. There are no base qualities to consult, and no much larger clone falls within one base.

A second Seattle source provided samples from volunteer blood donors who had recovered from COVID-19. Whole blood was collected in K2EDTA tubes by collaborating institutions according to the institutions' own protocols. For TCRbeta analysis, collaborator samples were shipped as frozen whole blood, as isolated PBMCs, or as DNA extracted from either sample type. Sequencing was performed on peripheral blood. The sequence was collected from a woman between 55 and 75 years old who had recovered from COVID-19. The rearranged segments are TRBV2 and TRBJ1-6; a weak D assignment points to TRBD1 (6 bases agree). The DNA sequence is TGTGCCAGCAGCAGGGGATATAATTCACCCCTCCACTTT. Its coded protein is CASSRGYNSPLHF.